A selection of T cell receptor beta chains follows, all from one sample in a study of blood T cell repertoires in COVID-19. Data came from immunoSEQ multiplex PCR; TCRdb stores just in-frame clones and leaves some out. The table has about 210,000 clones, almost 85% seen once. The specimen sequenced was peripheral blood. Receptor source: a woman aged 40-49 years with acute or convalescent COVID-19. Both conserved end residues are part of each CDR3. The D gene is left open where the match is weak. Expanded clones get a size class; other rows say once, few or many, or leave the size out.

>TRBJ2-2|TRBV27|TRBD1|few|15
CASSPGDRDTGELFF
TGTGCCAGCAGTCCGGGGGACAGGGACACCGGGGAGCTGTTTTTT
>TRBJ1-6|TRBV2|-|-|13
CASTTAYNSPLHF
TGTGCCAGCACGACAGCCTATAATTCACCCCTCCACTTT
>TRBJ1-3|TRBV9|-|-|15
CASRATGSSGNTIYF
TGTGCCAGCAGAGCAACAGGGAGCTCTGGAAACACCATATATTTT
>TRBJ2-1|TRBV24-1|-|-|15
CATSPWGPPYNEQFF
TGTGCCACCAGTCCTTGGGGGCCTCCATACAATGAGCAGTTCTTC
>TRBJ1-1|TRBV19|TRBD1|-|17
CASGGGRGPIGNTEAFF
TGTGCCAGTGGGGGAGGCAGGGGGCCGATAGGGAACACTGAAGCTTTCTTT
>TRBJ1-2|TRBV25-1|TRBD1|-|18
CASRRSRGQGATTDGYTF
TGTGCCAGCCGACGGAGTAGGGGACAGGGGGCTACCACAGATGGCTACACCTTC
>TRBJ2-3|TRBV2|TRBD2|few|15
CASSYSGAPGDTQYF
TGTGCCAGCAGTTACAGCGGGGCACCGGGAGATACGCAGTATTTT
>TRBJ2-3|TRBV15|TRBD1|few|13
CATSKTGTDTQYF
TGTGCCACCAGCAAGACAGGGACAGATACGCAGTATTTT
>TRBJ1-2|TRBV3-1/TRBV3-2|-|once|14
CASSRGLPWTVFPF
TGTGCCAGCAGCCGAGGCCTGCCGTGGACAGTCTTCCCCTTC
>TRBJ1-6|TRBV6-1|-|-|14
CASSELSRNSPLHF
TGTGCCAGCAGTGAATTGAGTCGGAATTCACCCCTCCACTTT
>TRBJ2-5|TRBV18|TRBD2|-|18
CASSYRGTSGGGQETQYF
TGTGCCAGCTCATACCGAGGCACTAGCGGAGGGGGCCAAGAGACCCAGTACTTC
>TRBJ2-5|TRBV2|TRBD2|-|12
CASRGGGHGQYF
TGTGCCAGCAGAGGCGGGGGGCATGGCCAGTACTTC
>TRBJ2-7|TRBV25-1|TRBD1|-|15
CASSEPGQGSIQQYF
TGTGCCAGCAGCGAACCGGGACAGGGCTCAATTCAGCAGTACTTC
>TRBJ1-2|TRBV6-5|-|-|15
CASSYSTINPGGYTF
TGTGCCAGCAGTTACTCGACTATAAACCCTGGGGGCTACACCTTC
>TRBJ2-5|TRBV29-1|TRBD2|-|14
CSVVGMGGGETQYF
TGCAGCGTTGTCGGAATGGGGGGGGGAGAGACCCAGTACTTC
>TRBJ2-6|TRBV15|-|-|17
CATSTDRGSRGANVLTF
TGTGCCACCAGCACCGATCGGGGGTCGAGAGGGGCCAACGTCCTGACTTTC
>TRBJ2-3|TRBV3-1/TRBV3-2|-|-|12
CASSQIRDTQYF
TGTGCCAGCAGCCAAATTCGGGATACGCAGTATTTT
>TRBJ2-3|TRBV30|TRBD2|-|17
CAWSATFGLAGDGTQYF
TGTGCCTGGAGTGCCACCTTCGGACTAGCGGGAGACGGTACGCAGTATTTT
>TRBJ2-7|TRBV20-1|TRBD2|-|14
CSASIGAGGDEQYF
TGCAGTGCTAGTATCGGAGCGGGAGGGGACGAGCAGTACTTC
>TRBJ2-1|TRBV4-1|TRBD1|-|15
CASRSGTGTYNEQFF
TGCGCCAGCAGATCCGGGACAGGGACTTACAATGAGCAGTTCTTC
>TRBJ2-3|TRBV27|TRBD2|-|19
CASSFTSPGRAGGTDTQYF
TGTGCCAGCAGTTTTACGAGCCCAGGGAGAGCGGGGGGCACAGATACGCAGTATTTT
>TRBJ2-7|TRBV5-1|TRBD1|-|13
CASSSNRGHEQYF
TGCGCCAGCAGCTCCAACAGGGGACACGAGCAGTACTTC
>TRBJ2-1|TRBV7-3|TRBD1|few|16
CASSTGGSSSYNEQFF
TGTGCCAGCAGCACAGGGGGGTCGAGCTCCTACAATGAGCAGTTCTTC
>TRBJ2-1|TRBV10-1|TRBD2|once|16
CASSESTSGRFDEQFF
TGCGCCAGCAGTGAGTCGACTAGCGGGAGATTCGATGAGCAGTTCTTC
>TRBJ2-2|TRBV24-1|TRBD2|-|18
CATSDLPGTSGSTGELFF
TGTGCCACCAGTGATTTGCCGGGGACTAGCGGTTCCACCGGGGAGCTGTTTTTT